This TCR beta chain was recovered during a study of shared clonotypes between healthy human individuals. This clone came up a few times. The assay was immunoSEQ multiplex PCR, and TCRdb's table has in-frame clones only and misses some. Among about 1.5 million clones listed, roughly 97% were seen once. The CDR3 contains 14 residues. V lost 9 bases, J lost 6 bases, and 17 bases lay in between. Germline loops: CDR1 MDHEN, CDR2 SYDVKM. The sequence was collected from a man aged 25 to 40 in good health. V and J are TRBV28 and TRBJ2-2; D may match TRBD1 or TRBD2 (6 bases each). Material: naive CD4+ T cells sorted from blood. Subset noted: CD45RA+ positively selected. The CDR3 spells CASASGRGAGELFF. In DNA, the CDR3 is TGTGCCAGTGCCTCGGGTAGGGGGGCCGGGGAGCTGTTTTTT.